This record looks at one T cell receptor (beta chain) sequence and its context. What it binds is unknown. Individuals selected for sequencing had exhibited CD8+CD57+ cell expansion on flow cytometry. No therapy was given to patients before blood sampling. This entry is derived from a study of CD8+CD57+ T cells in acquired aplastic anemia. Across the whole study: Quantities of DNA derived from sorted CD4+ and CD8+ cells averaged roughly 3 ug.

With 7 bases removed from V and 17 bases from J, the gap between germline ends came to 27 bases. Germline V gene sequence: CDR1 SGDLS, CDR2 YYNGEE. The CDR3 consists of 14 residues. The template for TCR beta VDJ and CDR3 sequence profiling was genomic DNA. TCRdb re-called the reads through MiXCR, storing one row per CDR3 protein. This repertoire shows approximately 250,000 distinct CDR3 sequences, approximately 80% found once; its top ten account for less than 50%. Findings and limits, study-wide: Researchers reported that CD8+ Simpson's diversity was not significantly different in patients versus controls. Patients and controls turned out to have twenty-nine CD8+ CDR3 sequences in common.

Sequencing was performed on sorted CD4+, CD8+, or CD8+CD57+ T cells (not recorded which) from PBMCs. The V gene is TRBV9, the J gene TRBJ1-4; D call uncertain. This receptor was identified in a human donor with aplastic anemia. Here the CDR3 reads CASGGASNNENFFF. The CDR3 DNA is TGTGCCAGCGGAGGAGCTTCGAACAATGAAAACTTCTTTTTT.